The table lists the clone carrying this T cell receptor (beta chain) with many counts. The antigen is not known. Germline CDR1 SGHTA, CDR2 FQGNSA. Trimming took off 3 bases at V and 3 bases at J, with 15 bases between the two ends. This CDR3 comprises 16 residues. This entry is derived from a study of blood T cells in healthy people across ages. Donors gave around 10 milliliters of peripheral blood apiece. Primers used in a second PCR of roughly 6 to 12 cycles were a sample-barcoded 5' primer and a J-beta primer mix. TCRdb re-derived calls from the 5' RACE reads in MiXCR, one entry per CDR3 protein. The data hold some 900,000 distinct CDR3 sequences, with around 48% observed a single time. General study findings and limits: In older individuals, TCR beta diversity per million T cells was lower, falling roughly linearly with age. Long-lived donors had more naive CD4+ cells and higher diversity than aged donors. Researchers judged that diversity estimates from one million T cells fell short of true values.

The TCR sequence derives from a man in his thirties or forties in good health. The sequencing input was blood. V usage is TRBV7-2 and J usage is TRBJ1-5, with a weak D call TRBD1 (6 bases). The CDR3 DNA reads TGTGCCAGCAGCTTGCTCTCGGGACAATACAATCAGCCCCAGCATTTT. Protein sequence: CASSLLSGQYNQPQHF.